These T cell receptor beta chains were read from a single sample in a study of T cell responses to AZD1222 COVID-19 vaccine. The protocol was immunoSEQ multiplex PCR, while the TCRdb copy is restricted to in-frame clones and leaves out a portion. The sample contains more than 85,000 clones, over 80% of which appear only once. The sample in question was peripheral blood, obtained on day 0 of AZD1222 vaccination. The receptors here all came from an adult in good health. Both conserved end residues are part of each CDR3. Each record gives: D gene, J gene, clone size, V gene, CDR3 DNA, CDR3 protein. A D gene is named only where the DNA matches it firmly. For some rows the clone size is stated as once, few or many, or as a class when expanded; others skip it.

d_call: NA
j_call: TRBJ2-3
clone_size: NA
v_call: TRBV7-8
cdr3_nt: TGTGCCAGCAGCGGAGGGGAAGGGGGCACAGATACGCAGTATTTT
cdr3_aa: CASSGGEGGTDTQYF

d_call: NA
j_call: TRBJ1-2
clone_size: NA
v_call: TRBV12-3/TRBV12-4
cdr3_nt: TGTGCCAGCAGTAAAACAGAGAACTATGGCTACACCTTC
cdr3_aa: CASSKTENYGYTF

d_call: TRBD1
j_call: TRBJ1-4
clone_size: NA
v_call: TRBV6-5
cdr3_nt: TGTGCCAGCAGCAACTATGACAGGGGGCATGAAAAACTGTTTTTT
cdr3_aa: CASSNYDRGHEKLFF

d_call: NA
j_call: TRBJ2-2
clone_size: NA
v_call: TRBV24-1
cdr3_nt: TGTGCCACCAGTGATCCGACAGGCCCCACCGGGGAGCTGTTTTTT
cdr3_aa: CATSDPTGPTGELFF

d_call: NA
j_call: TRBJ1-2
clone_size: NA
v_call: TRBV19
cdr3_nt: TGTGCCAGTAGGCCAAGGACGGGAACCCCTTATGGCTACACCTTC
cdr3_aa: CASRPRTGTPYGYTF

d_call: NA
j_call: TRBJ1-3
clone_size: NA
v_call: TRBV3-1/TRBV3-2
cdr3_nt: TGTGCCAGCAGCTACCCCACGGTCGCCTCTGGAAACACCATATATTTT
cdr3_aa: CASSYPTVASGNTIYF

d_call: NA
j_call: TRBJ1-2
clone_size: NA
v_call: TRBV7-9
cdr3_nt: TGTGCCAGCAGCCGTCAGACAGGAGCCTCGTCCTATGGCTACACCTTC
cdr3_aa: CASSRQTGASSYGYTF

d_call: NA
j_call: TRBJ2-3
clone_size: NA
v_call: TRBV3-1/TRBV3-2
cdr3_nt: TGTGCCAGCAGCCAAGCCGTTGGACGGCTTTGGGGAGATACGCAGTATTTT
cdr3_aa: CASSQAVGRLWGDTQYF

d_call: NA
j_call: TRBJ2-2
clone_size: NA
v_call: TRBV6-5
cdr3_nt: TGTGCCAGCAGTTACAGGGGACTTAACACCGGGGAGCTGTTTTTT
cdr3_aa: CASSYRGLNTGELFF

d_call: NA
j_call: TRBJ1-1
clone_size: NA
v_call: TRBV28
cdr3_nt: TGTGCCAGCAGTTTAAGGATGGGGTCGCGCACTGAAGCTTTCTTT
cdr3_aa: CASSLRMGSRTEAFF

d_call: NA
j_call: TRBJ1-3
clone_size: NA
v_call: TRBV4-2
cdr3_nt: TGTGCCAGCAGCCAACCGGGGAGCTTCTCTGGAAACACCATATATTTT
cdr3_aa: CASSQPGSFSGNTIYF

d_call: NA
j_call: TRBJ2-7
clone_size: NA
v_call: TRBV13
cdr3_nt: TGTGCCAGCAGCTTACTTCACGAGCAGTACTTC
cdr3_aa: CASSLLHEQYF

d_call: TRBD1
j_call: TRBJ2-7
clone_size: NA
v_call: TRBV4-1
cdr3_nt: TGCGCCAGCAGCCAAGATAAACTTAGGACAGGAGCCTACGAGCAGTACTTC
cdr3_aa: CASSQDKLRTGAYEQYF

d_call: NA
j_call: TRBJ1-1
clone_size: NA
v_call: TRBV5-1
cdr3_nt: TGCGCCAGCAGCAGCCTCGGTGACACTGAAGCTTTCTTT
cdr3_aa: CASSSLGDTEAFF

d_call: NA
j_call: TRBJ1-4
clone_size: NA
v_call: TRBV5-1
cdr3_nt: TGCGCCAGCTGGGACGGGACCGATGAAAAACTGTTTTTT
cdr3_aa: CASWDGTDEKLFF

d_call: TRBD2
j_call: TRBJ2-7
clone_size: NA
v_call: TRBV7-9
cdr3_nt: TGTGCCAGCAGCTCGGGACTAGCGCCCGAGCAGTACTTC
cdr3_aa: CASSSGLAPEQYF

d_call: NA
j_call: TRBJ2-7
clone_size: few
v_call: TRBV21-1
cdr3_nt: TGTGCCAGCAGCAAACGGAGGAACCGGGACGGAGACTACGAGCAGTACTTC
cdr3_aa: CASSKRRNRDGDYEQYF

d_call: TRBD2
j_call: TRBJ2-5
clone_size: NA
v_call: TRBV5-1
cdr3_nt: TGCGCCAGCAGCTCTAGCGGGGACCAAGAGACCCAGTACTTC
cdr3_aa: CASSSSGDQETQYF

d_call: NA
j_call: TRBJ1-1
clone_size: NA
v_call: TRBV11-2
cdr3_nt: TGTGCCAGCAGCTTTAATGCTGGGGGGGAGAACACTGAAGCTTTCTTT
cdr3_aa: CASSFNAGGENTEAFF

d_call: NA
j_call: TRBJ1-1
clone_size: NA
v_call: TRBV2
cdr3_nt: TGTGCCAGCAGTTTCACGGAGAACACTGAAGCTTTCTTT
cdr3_aa: CASSFTENTEAFF

d_call: NA
j_call: TRBJ2-7
clone_size: NA
v_call: TRBV30
cdr3_nt: TGTGCCTGGAGTGGGAGTTTCTCCTACGAGCAGTACTTC
cdr3_aa: CAWSGSFSYEQYF

d_call: NA
j_call: TRBJ2-7
clone_size: NA
v_call: TRBV11-2
cdr3_nt: TGTGCCAGCAGCTTAACCCGCGGAGTATACGAGCAGTACTTC
cdr3_aa: CASSLTRGVYEQYF

d_call: TRBD1
j_call: TRBJ2-2
clone_size: NA
v_call: TRBV28
cdr3_nt: TGTGCCAGTCGACAGGGGGCGCGGGACACCGGGGAGCTGTTTTTT
cdr3_aa: CASRQGARDTGELFF

d_call: TRBD2
j_call: TRBJ2-3
clone_size: NA
v_call: TRBV6-2/TRBV6-3
cdr3_nt: TGTGCCAGCAGTTACCTTGTTGGGGGGGAAGATACGCAGTATTTT
cdr3_aa: CASSYLVGGEDTQYF

d_call: NA
j_call: TRBJ1-2
clone_size: NA
v_call: TRBV27
cdr3_nt: TGTGCCACCTGGGATCGAGGCGCGAAAGTTAACTATGGCTACACCTTC
cdr3_aa: CATWDRGAKVNYGYTF

d_call: NA
j_call: TRBJ1-4
clone_size: NA
v_call: TRBV27
cdr3_nt: TGTGCCAGCAGTGTCCAGGGTCCAAATGAAAAACTGTTTTTT
cdr3_aa: CASSVQGPNEKLFF

d_call: TRBD1
j_call: TRBJ1-6
clone_size: NA
v_call: TRBV10-2
cdr3_nt: TGCGCCAGCAACCCGCAGGGGGGGAATTCACCCCTCCACTTT
cdr3_aa: CASNPQGGNSPLHF

d_call: NA
j_call: TRBJ1-2
clone_size: NA
v_call: TRBV13
cdr3_nt: TGTGCCAGCAGCTTAGTAGCGGACTATGGCTACACCTTC
cdr3_aa: CASSLVADYGYTF

d_call: NA
j_call: TRBJ1-4
clone_size: NA
v_call: TRBV9
cdr3_nt: TGTGCCAGCGGCCGTAATGAAAAACTGTTTTTT
cdr3_aa: CASGRNEKLFF

d_call: TRBD1
j_call: TRBJ1-3
clone_size: NA
v_call: TRBV10-3
cdr3_nt: TGTGCCATACAGGGGGTTGTCTCTGGAAACACCATATATTTT
cdr3_aa: CAIQGVVSGNTIYF

d_call: NA
j_call: TRBJ1-1
clone_size: NA
v_call: TRBV28
cdr3_nt: TGTGCCAGCAGTTTATTAGGGGCCGAAGTGAACACTGAAGCTTTCTTT
cdr3_aa: CASSLLGAEVNTEAFF

d_call: TRBD2
j_call: TRBJ2-5
clone_size: NA
v_call: TRBV9
cdr3_nt: TGTGCCAGCAGCGATAGCGGGGCGCAAGAGACCCAGTACTTC
cdr3_aa: CASSDSGAQETQYF

d_call: NA
j_call: TRBJ1-4
clone_size: NA
v_call: TRBV19
cdr3_nt: TGTGCCAGTAGTGACAGCTATAATGAAAAACTGTTTTTT
cdr3_aa: CASSDSYNEKLFF

d_call: TRBD1
j_call: TRBJ1-5
clone_size: NA
v_call: TRBV28
cdr3_nt: TGTGCCAGCACCTCCCCGGGACAGGGAGACCAGCCCCAGCATTTT
cdr3_aa: CASTSPGQGDQPQHF

d_call: NA
j_call: TRBJ1-1
clone_size: NA
v_call: TRBV18
cdr3_nt: TGTGCCAGCTCACCTATGGGTACTGAAGCTTTCTTT
cdr3_aa: CASSPMGTEAFF

d_call: NA
j_call: TRBJ1-2
clone_size: NA
v_call: TRBV19
cdr3_nt: TGTGCCAGTAGTAGGACACAAACTAACTATGGCTACACCTTC
cdr3_aa: CASSRTQTNYGYTF

d_call: NA
j_call: TRBJ2-3
clone_size: NA
v_call: TRBV6-2/TRBV6-3
cdr3_nt: TGTGCCAGCAGCCGAAGGGCAGATACGCAGTATTTT
cdr3_aa: CASSRRADTQYF

d_call: NA
j_call: TRBJ1-1
clone_size: NA
v_call: TRBV6-6
cdr3_nt: TGTGCCAGCAGTTACTCAATAATGAACACTGAAGCTTTCTTT
cdr3_aa: CASSYSIMNTEAFF

d_call: TRBD2
j_call: TRBJ2-1
clone_size: NA
v_call: TRBV3-1/TRBV3-2
cdr3_nt: TGTGCCACCCAATCGTTAGGCCTTAGCGGGAGTAACAATGAGCAGTTCTTC
cdr3_aa: CATQSLGLSGSNNEQFF

d_call: TRBD1
j_call: TRBJ1-4
clone_size: NA
v_call: TRBV5-1
cdr3_nt: TGCGCCAGCAGCTTTACAGGGGTCTCAACTAATGAAAAACTGTTTTTT
cdr3_aa: CASSFTGVSTNEKLFF